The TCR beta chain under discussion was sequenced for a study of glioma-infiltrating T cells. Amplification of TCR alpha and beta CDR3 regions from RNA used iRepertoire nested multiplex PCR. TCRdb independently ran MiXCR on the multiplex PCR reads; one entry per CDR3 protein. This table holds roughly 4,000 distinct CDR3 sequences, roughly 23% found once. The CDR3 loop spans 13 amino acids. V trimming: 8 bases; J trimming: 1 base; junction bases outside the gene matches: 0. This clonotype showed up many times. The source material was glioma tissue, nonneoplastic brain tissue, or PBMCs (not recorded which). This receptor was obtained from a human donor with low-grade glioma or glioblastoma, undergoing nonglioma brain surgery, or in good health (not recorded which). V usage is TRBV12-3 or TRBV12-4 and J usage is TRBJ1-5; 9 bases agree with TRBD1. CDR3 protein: CASGQGSNQPQHF. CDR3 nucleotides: TGTGCCAGCGGACAGGGGAGCAATCAGCCCCAGCATTTT.